These T cell receptor beta chains were read from a single sample in a study of blood T cell repertoires in COVID-19. Sequenced by immunoSEQ multiplex PCR; TCRdb stores in-frame clones only, minus some. The data contain about 410,000 clones, roughly 85% of them singletons. Sequencing was performed on peripheral blood. All receptors come from a woman in her 30s with active or convalescent COVID-19. The CDR3 runs from the conserved cysteine through the conserved F or W. Each record gives: clone size, J gene, V gene, CDR3 length, D gene, CDR3 DNA, CDR3 protein. D genes are given only for firm matches. The size of a clone is reported for some rows only, either as once, few or many, or as a class for expanded clones.

clone_size: -
j_call: TRBJ1-5
v_call: TRBV10-1
cdr3_length: 12
d_call: TRBD1
cdr3_nt: TGCGCCACCGGACAGGGTGAACAGCCCCAGCATTTT
cdr3_aa: CATGQGEQPQHF

clone_size: -
j_call: TRBJ1-2
v_call: TRBV12-3/TRBV12-4
cdr3_length: 13
d_call: -
cdr3_nt: TGTGCCAGCAGTCCCCAGGGTTTCAGGGGCTACACCTTC
cdr3_aa: CASSPQGFRGYTF

clone_size: -
j_call: TRBJ2-1
v_call: TRBV6-2/TRBV6-3
cdr3_length: 16
d_call: TRBD1
cdr3_nt: TGTGCCAGCAGTCCGACAGGGCTCAAAGGGCCCACTGAGCAGTTCTTC
cdr3_aa: CASSPTGLKGPTEQFF

clone_size: -
j_call: TRBJ1-3
v_call: TRBV5-1
cdr3_length: 14
d_call: -
cdr3_nt: TGCGCCAGCAGCACCAGTCCATCGGGAAACACCATATATTTT
cdr3_aa: CASSTSPSGNTIYF

clone_size: -
j_call: TRBJ1-3
v_call: TRBV7-9
cdr3_length: 13
d_call: -
cdr3_nt: TGTGCCAGCAGGGCCAGGGTTGGAAACACCATATATTTT
cdr3_aa: CASRARVGNTIYF

clone_size: -
j_call: TRBJ1-2
v_call: TRBV19
cdr3_length: 12
d_call: TRBD1
cdr3_nt: TGTGCCACCACAACAGGGGTCGGTGGCTACACCTTC
cdr3_aa: CATTTGVGGYTF

clone_size: -
j_call: TRBJ2-2
v_call: TRBV24-1
cdr3_length: 15
d_call: -
cdr3_nt: TGTGCCACCAGTGTCGGCACGCAGGAAGGCGGGGAGCTGTTTTTT
cdr3_aa: CATSVGTQEGGELFF

clone_size: -
j_call: TRBJ2-1
v_call: TRBV6-1
cdr3_length: 15
d_call: TRBD2
cdr3_nt: TGTGCCAGCAGTGAATGGGAGGGCCTGAGCAATGAGCAGTTCTTC
cdr3_aa: CASSEWEGLSNEQFF

clone_size: -
j_call: TRBJ1-1
v_call: TRBV10-1
cdr3_length: 14
d_call: -
cdr3_nt: TGCGCCAGCAGTGAGTCTCTGACAGGCACTGAAGCTTTCTTT
cdr3_aa: CASSESLTGTEAFF

clone_size: -
j_call: TRBJ2-3
v_call: TRBV4-2
cdr3_length: 17
d_call: -
cdr3_nt: TGTGCCAGCAGCCAAGTCACCGGGACTGCCTTCACAGATACGCAGTATTTT
cdr3_aa: CASSQVTGTAFTDTQYF

clone_size: -
j_call: TRBJ2-7
v_call: TRBV23-1
cdr3_length: 17
d_call: -
cdr3_nt: TGCGCCAGCAGTCACCGCGTACCAAATCGGGACACCTACGAGCAGTACTTC
cdr3_aa: CASSHRVPNRDTYEQYF

clone_size: -
j_call: TRBJ2-2
v_call: TRBV18
cdr3_length: 15
d_call: TRBD2
cdr3_nt: TGTGCCAGCTCACCGCAGCGGGGGGCCACCGGGGAGCTGTTTTTT
cdr3_aa: CASSPQRGATGELFF

clone_size: -
j_call: TRBJ2-5
v_call: TRBV19
cdr3_length: 14
d_call: TRBD2
cdr3_nt: TGTGCCAGTAGTTGGACTAGCAGCCAAGAGACCCAGTACTTC
cdr3_aa: CASSWTSSQETQYF

clone_size: -
j_call: TRBJ1-6
v_call: TRBV11-2
cdr3_length: 18
d_call: TRBD1
cdr3_nt: TGTGCCAGCAGCGAAGTGGAGACAGGGCGTTCCTATAATTCACCCCTCCACTTT
cdr3_aa: CASSEVETGRSYNSPLHF

clone_size: -
j_call: TRBJ2-7
v_call: TRBV5-5
cdr3_length: 15
d_call: TRBD2
cdr3_nt: TGTGCCAGCAGCCGGACTAGCGGAAGCTCCTACGAGCAGTACTTC
cdr3_aa: CASSRTSGSSYEQYF

clone_size: few
j_call: TRBJ1-4
v_call: TRBV3-1/TRBV3-2
cdr3_length: 17
d_call: TRBD1
cdr3_nt: TGTGCCAGCAGCCAAGGCAGGACAGGGTTGAATAATGAAAAACTGTTTTTT
cdr3_aa: CASSQGRTGLNNEKLFF

clone_size: -
j_call: TRBJ2-7
v_call: TRBV5-1
cdr3_length: 15
d_call: TRBD1
cdr3_nt: TGCGCCAGCAGCTTAGACCGGGACAGCTCCTACGAGCAGTACTTC
cdr3_aa: CASSLDRDSSYEQYF

clone_size: -
j_call: TRBJ2-3
v_call: TRBV2
cdr3_length: 13
d_call: -
cdr3_nt: TGTGCCAGCAGTGAATGGGGCGGGGTGAGGCAGTATTTT
cdr3_aa: CASSEWGGVRQYF

clone_size: once
j_call: TRBJ2-6
v_call: TRBV19
cdr3_length: 14
d_call: -
cdr3_nt: TGTGCCAGTGCAGGAGGCCAGAGGGCCAACGTCCTGACTTTC
cdr3_aa: CASAGGQRANVLTF

clone_size: -
j_call: TRBJ1-1
v_call: TRBV5-1
cdr3_length: 14
d_call: -
cdr3_nt: TGCGCCAGCAGCTTGAACAGTGCGAACACTGAAGCTTTCTTT
cdr3_aa: CASSLNSANTEAFF

clone_size: -
j_call: TRBJ2-3
v_call: TRBV3-1/TRBV3-2
cdr3_length: 13
d_call: TRBD2
cdr3_nt: TGTGCCAGCAGCCACGCTAGCGGGGGGGGTACGTATTTT
cdr3_aa: CASSHASGGGTYF

clone_size: -
j_call: TRBJ2-3
v_call: TRBV6-5
cdr3_length: 15
d_call: -
cdr3_nt: TGTGCCAGCAGTTATGCAGGACAGTTCACAGATACGCAGTATTTT
cdr3_aa: CASSYAGQFTDTQYF

clone_size: -
j_call: TRBJ1-2
v_call: TRBV5-1
cdr3_length: 16
d_call: -
cdr3_nt: TGCGCCAGCAGCTGGGAGGAGGGCACGCTAAACTATGGCTACACCTTC
cdr3_aa: CASSWEEGTLNYGYTF

clone_size: few
j_call: TRBJ2-7
v_call: TRBV5-4
cdr3_length: 11
d_call: -
cdr3_nt: TGTGCCAGCAGCTCCACCTACGAGCAGTACTTC
cdr3_aa: CASSSTYEQYF

clone_size: few
j_call: TRBJ1-1
v_call: TRBV7-9
cdr3_length: 13
d_call: -
cdr3_nt: TGTGCCAGCAGCTTGGACTCTAACACTGAAGCTTTCTTT
cdr3_aa: CASSLDSNTEAFF

clone_size: -
j_call: TRBJ1-1
v_call: TRBV18
cdr3_length: 15
d_call: -
cdr3_nt: TGTGCCAGCTCGGTGACGAGCGGGTTCGGCACTGAAGCTTTCTTT
cdr3_aa: CASSVTSGFGTEAFF

clone_size: -
j_call: TRBJ2-2
v_call: TRBV19
cdr3_length: 16
d_call: TRBD2
cdr3_nt: TGTGCCAGTAGTTCGCTAGCGGGGGTGGGCACCGGGGAGCTGTTTTTT
cdr3_aa: CASSSLAGVGTGELFF

clone_size: -
j_call: TRBJ2-7
v_call: TRBV10-3
cdr3_length: 15
d_call: -
cdr3_nt: TGTGCCATCAGTGGGTCGGGACAAAAATCCTACGAGCAGTACTTC
cdr3_aa: CAISGSGQKSYEQYF

clone_size: -
j_call: TRBJ1-1
v_call: TRBV5-1
cdr3_length: 13
d_call: -
cdr3_nt: TGCGCCAGCAGCACGACAGGATCGACTGAAGCTTTCTTT
cdr3_aa: CASSTTGSTEAFF

clone_size: -
j_call: TRBJ1-2
v_call: TRBV7-9
cdr3_length: 17
d_call: TRBD1
cdr3_nt: TGTGCCAGCAGCCCCCCGACAGGGGGCTTATCTAACTATGGCTACACCTTC
cdr3_aa: CASSPPTGGLSNYGYTF

clone_size: -
j_call: TRBJ2-3
v_call: TRBV5-1
cdr3_length: 14
d_call: -
cdr3_nt: TGCGCCAGCAGCTTGTGGTTACTCACAGATACGCAGTATTTT
cdr3_aa: CASSLWLLTDTQYF

clone_size: -
j_call: TRBJ2-1
v_call: TRBV6-5
cdr3_length: 15
d_call: -
cdr3_nt: TGTGCCAGCGGACGAATTACAGGGATCCGAGATGAGCAGTTCTTC
cdr3_aa: CASGRITGIRDEQFF

clone_size: once
j_call: TRBJ1-2
v_call: TRBV6-5
cdr3_length: 15
d_call: TRBD1
cdr3_nt: TGTGCCAGCAGGGACAGGGAGGGTTTAGGCTATGGCTACACCTTC
cdr3_aa: CASRDREGLGYGYTF

clone_size: -
j_call: TRBJ2-3
v_call: TRBV7-2
cdr3_length: 16
d_call: TRBD2
cdr3_nt: TGTGCCAGCAGACTCCAGGGCGGGGGGCTCACAGATACGCAGTATTTT
cdr3_aa: CASRLQGGGLTDTQYF

clone_size: -
j_call: TRBJ2-3
v_call: TRBV28
cdr3_length: 13
d_call: -
cdr3_nt: TGTGCCAGCAGTTTATCCCCTGCAGATACGCAGTATTTT
cdr3_aa: CASSLSPADTQYF

clone_size: -
j_call: TRBJ2-7
v_call: TRBV15
cdr3_length: 12
d_call: -
cdr3_nt: TGTGCCACCAGCAGAGACCACTACGAGCAGTACTTC
cdr3_aa: CATSRDHYEQYF

clone_size: -
j_call: TRBJ1-2
v_call: TRBV23-1
cdr3_length: 15
d_call: -
cdr3_nt: TGCGCCAGCAGTCGTAAGACAGCAACTCTCGAAGGCTACACCTTC
cdr3_aa: CASSRKTATLEGYTF

clone_size: -
j_call: TRBJ2-7
v_call: TRBV19
cdr3_length: 14
d_call: -
cdr3_nt: TGTGCCAGTAGTTCGCGGGATATCCCCTACGAGCAGTACTTC
cdr3_aa: CASSSRDIPYEQYF

clone_size: -
j_call: TRBJ2-2
v_call: TRBV11-3
cdr3_length: 14
d_call: -
cdr3_nt: TGTGCCAGCAGCTTAGACCGGGTGGCCGGGGAGCTGTTTTTT
cdr3_aa: CASSLDRVAGELFF

clone_size: -
j_call: TRBJ2-7
v_call: TRBV3-1/TRBV3-2
cdr3_length: 16
d_call: TRBD2
cdr3_nt: TGTGCCAGCAGCCCCGGGACTAGCGGGGGAGGTTACGAGCAGTACTTC
cdr3_aa: CASSPGTSGGGYEQYF